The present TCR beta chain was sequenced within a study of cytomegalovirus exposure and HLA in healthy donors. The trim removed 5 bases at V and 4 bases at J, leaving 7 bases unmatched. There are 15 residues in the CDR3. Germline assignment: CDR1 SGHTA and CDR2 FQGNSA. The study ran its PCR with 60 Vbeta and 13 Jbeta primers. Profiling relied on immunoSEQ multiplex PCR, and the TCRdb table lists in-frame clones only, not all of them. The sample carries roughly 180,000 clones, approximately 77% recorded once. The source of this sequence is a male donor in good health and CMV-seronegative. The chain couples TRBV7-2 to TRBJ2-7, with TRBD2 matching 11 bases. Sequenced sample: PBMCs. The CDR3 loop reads CASSLLAGGIYEQYF. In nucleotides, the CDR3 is TGTGCCAGCAGCCTCCTAGCGGGAGGTATTTACGAGCAGTACTTC.